This T cell receptor beta chain was recovered during a study of beta chain features in type 1 diabetes. As for the study in general: Age, gender and cell yields were alike across patients and healthy donors.

The study, taken as a whole, reports: The study found moderately but significantly shorter TCRB CDR3s in all four CD4+ subsets of Type 1 diabetes patients. Type 1 diabetes patients had VDJ junctions that carried fewer insertions and more deletions.

Only a few counts were recorded for this clone. Its antigen is not identified. The CDR3 contains 12 residues. Germline CDR1 SGHNT, CDR2 YYREEE (reference sequence). Trimming stripped 2 bases from V and 8 bases from J, with 10 bases between. The isolated RNA, all of it, was reverse transcribed, so expressed TCRB transcripts were what got sequenced. Sequencing was performed with immunoSEQ multiplex PCR; in TCRdb, only in-frame clones are kept and a portion is missing. The sample has about 710,000 clones, more than 13% seen once. This clonotype originated in a man younger than 35 with type 1 diabetes. Material for sequencing was naive CD4+ T cells from blood. J is TRBJ1-2 and V is TRBV5-4, with unresolved D. Here the CDR3 reads CASSFNPEGYTF. The CDR3 DNA is TGTGCCAGCAGCTTTAACCCCGAGGGCTACACCTTC.